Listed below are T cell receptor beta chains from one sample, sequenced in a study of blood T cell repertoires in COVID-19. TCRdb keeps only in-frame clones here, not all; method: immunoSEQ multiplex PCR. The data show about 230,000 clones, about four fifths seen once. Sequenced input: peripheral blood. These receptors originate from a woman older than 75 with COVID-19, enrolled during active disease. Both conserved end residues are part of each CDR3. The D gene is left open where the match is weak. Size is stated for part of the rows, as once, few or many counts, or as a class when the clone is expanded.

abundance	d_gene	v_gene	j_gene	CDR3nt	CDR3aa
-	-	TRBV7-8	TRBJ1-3	TGTGCGACCGGGGGGAGTTCGGGAAACACCATATATTTT	CATGGSSGNTIYF
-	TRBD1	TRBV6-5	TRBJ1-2	TGTGCCAGCACCGTCCAGGGGGATGGCTACACCTTC	CASTVQGDGYTF
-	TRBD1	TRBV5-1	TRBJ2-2	TGCGCCAGCAGAGACAGGGCTAACACCGGGGAGCTGTTTTTT	CASRDRANTGELFF
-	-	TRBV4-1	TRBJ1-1	TGCGCCAGCAGGCTACAGGGTTGGAACACTGAAGCTTTCTTT	CASRLQGWNTEAFF
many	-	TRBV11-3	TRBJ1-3	TGTGCCAGCAGCTTAAACAGATCCCCTGGAAACACCATATATTTT	CASSLNRSPGNTIYF
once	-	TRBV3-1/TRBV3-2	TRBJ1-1	TGTGCCAGCAGCCTCCGGACTGAAGCTTTCTTT	CASSLRTEAFF
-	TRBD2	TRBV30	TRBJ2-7	TGTGCCTGGATCTTAGCGGGGGGTTACGAGCAGTACTTC	CAWILAGGYEQYF
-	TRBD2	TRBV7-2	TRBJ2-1	TGTGCCAGCAGGGCGGGAGCTTCCTACAATGAGCAGTTCTTC	CASRAGASYNEQFF
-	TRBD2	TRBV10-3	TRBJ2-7	TGTGCCATCAGTGACCGAGCGGGGGGGCGGGACGAGCAGTACTTC	CAISDRAGGRDEQYF
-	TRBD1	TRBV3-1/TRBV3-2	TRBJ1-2	TGTGCCAGCAGCCAAGGGGACAGGGAGAATGGCTACACCTTC	CASSQGDRENGYTF
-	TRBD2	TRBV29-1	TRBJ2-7	TGCAGCGTTGGCGGGGGGTACGAGCAGTACTTC	CSVGGGYEQYF
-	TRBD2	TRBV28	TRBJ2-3	TGTGCCAGCAGTCCGTCGGGGCTAGCGGCAGATACGCAGTATTTT	CASSPSGLAADTQYF
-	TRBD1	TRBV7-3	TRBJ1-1	TGTGCCAGCAGGTCTATCCAGGGGGAGGCTGTGAAACGGGGAACTGAAGCTTTCTTT	CASRSIQGEAVKRGTEAFF
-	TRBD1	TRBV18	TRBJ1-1	TGTGCCAGCTCTTTAAACCGGGACAGTAGAAACACTGAAGCTTTCTTT	CASSLNRDSRNTEAFF
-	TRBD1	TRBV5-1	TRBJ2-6	TGCGCCAGCAGCGATACCGGGACAGACTCTGGGGCCAACGTCCTGACTTTC	CASSDTGTDSGANVLTF
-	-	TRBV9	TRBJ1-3	TGTGCCAGCAGCCCCCAGGTACAGGGAAACACCATATATTTT	CASSPQVQGNTIYF
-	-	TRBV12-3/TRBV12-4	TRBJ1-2	TGTGCCAGCAGTTTAAGCAGGGTTAATACCTTC	CASSLSRVNTF
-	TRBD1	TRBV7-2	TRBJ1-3	TGTGCCAGCAGCAGACAGGGGGCCAGCTCTGGAAACACCATATATTTT	CASSRQGASSGNTIYF
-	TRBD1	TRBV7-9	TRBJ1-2	TGTGCCAGCAGCTCCGCCGGTAGGACAGGGGACCCCGGCTACACCTTC	CASSSAGRTGDPGYTF
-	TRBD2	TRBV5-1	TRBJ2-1	TGCGCCAGCAGCTTGGGTCAGCGGGAGAGGAATGAGCAGTTCTTC	CASSLGQRERNEQFF
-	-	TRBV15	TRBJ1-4	TGTGCCACCAGCAGAGCTTCAGCAACTAATGAAAAACTGTTTTTT	CATSRASATNEKLFF
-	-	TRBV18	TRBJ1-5	TGTGCCAGCTCCCTTCGGGACACGGATCAGCCCCAGCATTTT	CASSLRDTDQPQHF
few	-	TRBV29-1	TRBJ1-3	TGCAGCGTTAGGACAGATGGAAACACCATATATTTT	CSVRTDGNTIYF
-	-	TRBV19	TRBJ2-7	TGTGCCAGTAGTATCTCGGACATCTCCGAGCAGTACTTC	CASSISDISEQYF